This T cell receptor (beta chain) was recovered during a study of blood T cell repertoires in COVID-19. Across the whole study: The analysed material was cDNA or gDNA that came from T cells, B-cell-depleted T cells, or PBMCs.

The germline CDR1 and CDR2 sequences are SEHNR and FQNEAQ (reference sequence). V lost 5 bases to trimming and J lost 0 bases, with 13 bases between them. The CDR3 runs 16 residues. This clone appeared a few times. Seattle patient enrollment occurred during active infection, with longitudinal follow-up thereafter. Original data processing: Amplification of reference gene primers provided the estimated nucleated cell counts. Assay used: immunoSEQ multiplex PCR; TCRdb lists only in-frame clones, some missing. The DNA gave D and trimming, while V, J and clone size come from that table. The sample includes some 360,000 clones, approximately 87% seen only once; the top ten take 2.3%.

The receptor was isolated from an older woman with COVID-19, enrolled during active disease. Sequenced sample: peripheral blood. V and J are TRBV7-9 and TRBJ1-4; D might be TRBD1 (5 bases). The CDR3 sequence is CASSASTGATNEKLFF. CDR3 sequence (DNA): TGTGCCAGCAGCGCAAGCACAGGTGCAACTAATGAAAAACTGTTTTTT.